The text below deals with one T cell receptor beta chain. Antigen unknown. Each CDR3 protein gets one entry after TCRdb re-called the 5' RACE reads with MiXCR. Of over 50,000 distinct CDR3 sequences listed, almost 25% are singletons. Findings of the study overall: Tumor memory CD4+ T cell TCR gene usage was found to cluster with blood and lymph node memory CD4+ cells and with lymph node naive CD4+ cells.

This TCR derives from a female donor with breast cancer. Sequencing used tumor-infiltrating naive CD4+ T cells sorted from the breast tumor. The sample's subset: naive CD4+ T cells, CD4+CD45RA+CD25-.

The CDR3 sequence is CASRTTGFTEAFF. The CDR3 DNA sequence: TGCGCCAGCAGGACGACAGGGTTCACTGAAGCTTTCTTT. This chain uses TRBV10-2 with TRBJ1-1; 7 bases align to TRBD1. This CDR3 region has 13 residues. With V trimmed by 6 bases and J by 4 bases, 5 bases remained unmatched. The germline gives CDR1 WSHSY, CDR2 SAAADI.